This is a list of T cell receptor beta chains from one sample in a study of monozygotic twins with inflammatory bowel disease. TCRdb re-called the 5' RACE reads and gives one entry per CDR3 protein, without DNA. This sample's table has approximately 340,000 distinct CDR3 sequences. The sequenced sample was blood. Source of these receptors: a human donor with ulcerative colitis or Crohn's disease, or a healthy co-twin of an affected twin (not recorded which). CDR3s include the opening cysteine and the closing phenylalanine or tryptophan.

CDR3,V,J,length
CASSFDHRQGGTYNEQFF,TRBV7-8,TRBJ2-1,18
CASSLEFGGSEQFF,TRBV5-1,TRBJ2-1,14
CASSQVRSGRPQETQYF,TRBV3-1,TRBJ2-5,17
CASSQGDSSLNTEAFF,TRBV5-4,TRBJ1-1,16
CASSLGRGNEQFF,TRBV5-8,TRBJ2-1,13
CASSLMTSGASYEQYF,TRBV5-1,TRBJ2-7,16
CASSFQGYGYTF,TRBV27,TRBJ1-2,12
CSVVGQGNYNEQFF,TRBV29-1,TRBJ2-1,14
CASSVEAGRQPQHF,TRBV9,TRBJ1-5,14
CAIRDRDKYEQYF,TRBV19,TRBJ2-7,13
CASTPQRGPTYEQYF,TRBV21-1,TRBJ2-7,15
CASSLGTSGRSSYNEQFF,TRBV11-2,TRBJ2-1,18
CASSLWGQGGTDTQYF,TRBV11-1,TRBJ2-3,16
CATGGNNEQFF,TRBV10-3,TRBJ2-1,11
CASSFEGWGETQYF,TRBV7-8,TRBJ2-5,14
CASGKTGGYGYTF,TRBV12-3/TRBV12-4,TRBJ1-2,13
CASSLDPSINEQFF,TRBV11-2,TRBJ2-1,14
CASSARVSGSYNEQFF,TRBV7-8,TRBJ2-1,16
CASSGTYSYNEQFF,TRBV19,TRBJ2-1,14
CASSLWKGSGEQYF,TRBV12-3/TRBV12-4,TRBJ2-7,14
CASSQEANSPLHF,TRBV4-3,TRBJ1-6,13
CSARWTSGSSYEQYF,TRBV20-1,TRBJ2-7,15
CASSLMRLAGEQYF,TRBV5-6,TRBJ2-7,14
CASRGTSGGASSYNVQFF,TRBV12-3/TRBV12-4,TRBJ2-1,18
CASSLDGVSGISDTQYF,TRBV7-3,TRBJ2-3,17
CASSMGSSTYEQYF,TRBV9,TRBJ2-7,14
CASSQDFTGARMEQFF,TRBV4-2,TRBJ2-1,16
CASSRTGTGDTEAFF,TRBV27,TRBJ1-1,15
CASSLAVGLIEQYF,TRBV12-3/TRBV12-4,TRBJ2-7,14
CASSESYSYGYTF,TRBV10-2,TRBJ1-2,13
CAIRVYTEAFF,TRBV19,TRBJ1-1,11
CASSSESGTGMNNEQFF,TRBV28,TRBJ2-1,17
CASSFKSEYSSTDTQYF,TRBV5-5,TRBJ2-3,17
CSAISGRTSDEQYF,TRBV20-1,TRBJ2-7,14